The 11 T cell receptor beta chains reported below all come from one sample, sequenced in a study of cytomegalovirus exposure and HLA in healthy donors (dated 2017 in TCRdb). Receptors were amplified or captured by the immunoSEQ multiplex PCR assay. For the multiplex PCR, a mixture combining 60 forward primers for TCR Vbeta segments and 13 reverse primers for TCR Jbeta segments was used. Here the immuneACCESS table is served through TCRdb, limited to in-frame sequences with V and J called. Missing clones are a known gap in these copies; in checked studies unresolved V genes cover under half, and the rest lacks a known reason. This sample lists under 250,000 clones; roughly 88% were detected once. The top ten constitute 0.71% of the sample. Sequencing was performed on PBMCs. These receptors all come from a boy aged 2 to 9 in good health and CMV-seronegative.

This clone was observed a single time. The rearrangement uses TRBV6-6 and TRBJ1-1; D might be TRBD1 (6 bases). The CDR3 is 16 amino acids. Germline assignment: CDR1 MNHNY and CDR2 SVGAGI (reference sequence). The germline V and J ends were trimmed by 5 bases and 6 bases, with 22 bases remaining between them. The CDR3 is CASSHPQGESGPEAFF. CDR3 sequence (DNA): TGTGCCAGCAGTCATCCACAGGGTGAGTCGGGCCCTGAAGCTTTCTTT.

This chain links TRBV5-4 with TRBJ2-3; D possibly corresponds to TRBD2 (6 bases). Germline assignment: CDR1 SGHNT and CDR2 YYREEE (reference sequence). The CDR3 length is 15 residues. Trimming removed 6 bases at V and 0 bases at J, with 14 bases between. Written as DNA, the CDR3 is TGTGCCAGCATCATGTGGGGGACTAGCACAGATACGCAGTATTTT. It translates to CASIMWGTSTDTQYF.

On this clone: Other DNA sequences in this sample translate to the same CDR3. The chain uses TRBV5-4 and TRBJ1-1; D may be TRBD1 (5 bases). The CDR3 spans 14 residues. Deletions cut 4 bases from V and 0 bases from J, with 10 bases between. Germline V gene lookup returns CDR1 SGHNT and CDR2 YYREEE (reference sequence). CDR3 protein: CASSLYRLNTEAFF. The CDR3 DNA sequence: TGTGCCAGCAGCCTGTACAGGCTGAACACTGAAGCTTTCTTT.

The chain uses TRBV30 and TRBJ1-2; 8 nucleotides line up with TRBD1. In germline, CDR1 is GTSNPN, CDR2 SVGIG (reference sequence). V lost 2 bases, J lost 4 bases, and 6 bases stayed unmatched. The CDR3 totals 14 residues. CDR3: CAWSRQGKGYGYTF. The CDR3 region has the DNA TGTGCCTGGAGTAGACAGGGGAAGGGCTATGGCTACACCTTC.

The chain combines TRBV5-1 with TRBJ2-3, with TRBD2 matching over 10 bases. Unmatched junction bases numbered 2, after V lost 0 bases and J lost 1 base. CDR3 length: 16 residues. Germline lookup yields CDR1 SGHRS and CDR2 YFSETQ. The chain's CDR3 is CASSLASGSGTDTQYF. As DNA, the CDR3 is TGCGCCAGCAGCTTGGCTAGCGGGAGCGGCACAGATACGCAGTATTTT.

The chain carries TRBV6-1 and TRBJ2-7, with TRBD1 matching 12 bases. CDR3 length: 13 residues. J was trimmed by 5 bases and V by 10 bases; bases with no gene match: 6. Per germline, CDR1 MNHNS and CDR2 SASEGT. CDR3 nucleotides: TGTGCCACAAGGGACAGGGGGCCTCACGAGCAGTACTTC. It codes for CATRDRGPHEQYF.

The chain combines TRBV30 with TRBJ1-5; D remains unclear. V was clipped by 0 bases and J by 0 bases, with 18 bases between them. The germline gives CDR1 GTSNPN, CDR2 SVGIG (reference sequence). The CDR3 runs to 18 residues. As DNA, the CDR3 is TGTGCCTGGAGTGTATGGGCAGCCAGAAGGTCTAGCAATCAGCCCCAGCATTTT. Its translation: CAWSVWAARRSSNQPQHF. Using reference TRBV30 and TRBJ1-5 for the parts outside the CDR3, the full variable domain is SQTIHQWPATLVQPVGSPLSLECTVEGTSNPNLYWYRQAAGRGLQLLFYSVGIGQISSEVPQNLSASRPQDRQFILSSKKLLLSDSGFYLCAWSVWAARRSSNQPQHFGDGTRLSIL.

This clone was detected only a few times. The rearrangement links TRBV5-8 to TRBJ1-1, with a tentative D call TRBD1 (6 bases). Trimming shortened V by 4 bases and J by 5 bases, and 18 bases separated the two germline ends. The CDR3 is 15 residues long. Germline CDR1 reads SGHTS; CDR2 reads YDEGEE. Here the CDR3 DNA reads TGTGCCAGCAGCCAATACGGGGGGCGGTGGACTGAAGCTTTCTTT. Translated, it gives CASSQYGGRWTEAFF.

About this clone: A much bigger clone sits one base away, suggesting this may be a read error. Other DNA sequences in the same sample also yield this CDR3. The V and J genes are TRBV6-1 and TRBJ1-2; 9 bases agree with TRBD1. This CDR3 has 13 residues. Germline values: CDR1 MNHNS, CDR2 SASEGT. Losses at the gene ends were 3 bases for V and 5 bases for J; bases not matched to a gene: 1. CDR3 sequence (DNA): TGTGCCAGCAGTGAGGGACAGGGTTATGGCTACACCTTC. It is translated as CASSEGQGYGYTF.

About this clone: Other DNA sequences in the sample encode the same CDR3. The chain links TRBV5-6 to TRBJ1-2; 9 bases match TRBD1. CDR3 size: 14 residues. Germline assignment: CDR1 SGHDT and CDR2 YYEEEE. The V segment lost 3 bases and the J segment 6 bases; nucleotides outside the gene matches: 6. The CDR3 loop is CASSSGTGSHGYTF. CDR3 nucleotides: TGTGCCAGCAGCTCAGGGACAGGGAGCCATGGCTACACCTTC.

The rearrangement joins TRBV27 to TRBJ2-7; D possibly corresponds to TRBD1 (7 bases). The V end lost 6 bases, the J end lost 12 bases, and 18 bases lay between the germline ends. CDR3 length: 12 amino acids. Germline CDR1 MNHEY, CDR2 SMNVEV (reference sequence). Written as DNA, the CDR3 is TGTGCCAGCAGCCCAGACAGGGCGGGGTGGTACTTC. It encodes CASSPDRAGWYF.